This T cell receptor beta chain is from a study of T cell responses to AZD1222 COVID-19 vaccine. About the study: Both about-4-week and about-12-week second-dose recipients were combined. Study outcomes and limitations: Targets within unmutated variant regions were reportedly found for nearly half of spike-specific TCRs. Along spike, vaccine-associated CD4 TCRs were found throughout, with dominance at 160-218 and 743-854.

Only in-frame clones appear in the TCRdb table, and some are missing; sequencing was by immunoSEQ multiplex PCR. The data hold about 97,000 clones, with 86% observed a single time. A note on this clone: Its specificity is not known.

This sequence was found in an adult in good health. The material sequenced was peripheral blood, taken on day 0 of AZD1222 vaccination.

CDR3 amino acids: CASSERQGPSGEAFF. The CDR3 DNA sequence: TGTGCCAGCAGCGAAAGACAGGGTCCGTCGGGTGAAGCTTTCTTT. V is TRBV5-5 and J is TRBJ1-1; 7 positions agree with TRBD1. This CDR3 has 15 residues. CDR1 and CDR2 from the germline V gene are SGHKS and YYEKEE (reference sequence). The V segment lost 4 bases and the J segment 7 bases; nucleotides outside the gene matches: 13. Full variable domain (outside the CDR3, taken from reference TRBV5-5 and TRBJ1-1): DAGVTQSPTHLIKTRGQQVTLRCSPISGHKSVSWYQQVLGQGPQFIFQYYEKEERGRGNFPDRFSARQFPNYSSELNVNALLLGDSALYLCASSERQGPSGEAFFGQGTRLTVV.